This T cell receptor (beta chain) was sequenced for a study of blood T cell repertoires in COVID-19. Study summary: Acute and convalescent COVID-19 samples came from the United States, Italy and Spain.

The CDR3 totals 14 residues. Per the germline V gene, CDR1 is SQVTM and CDR2 is ANQGSEA. The V and J ends lost 3 bases and 7 bases, in that order; junction bases with no gene match: 6. Data came from immunoSEQ multiplex PCR; TCRdb stores just in-frame clones and leaves some out. The sample records approximately 460,000 clones, roughly nine tenths being singletons. This clonotype was sampled from a man between 18 and 35 years old with COVID-19, enrolled during active disease. Sequencing was done on a sample of peripheral blood. The rearrangement links TRBV29-1 to TRBJ1-2; 12 bases are shared with TRBD1. The CDR3 bases are TGCAGCGTTGATTGGGGACAGGGGGCGGGTGGCTACACCTTC. This codes for CSVDWGQGAGGYTF. The full variable domain, its missing parts supplied by reference TRBV29-1 and TRBJ1-2, is SAVISQKPSRDICQRGTSLTIQCQVDSQVTMMFWYRQQPGQSLTLIATANQGSEATYESGFVIDKFPISRPNLTFSTLTVSNMSPEDSSIYLCSVDWGQGAGGYTFGSGTRLTVV.